This TCR beta chain is drawn from a study of CDR3 diversity in severe acne (dated by TCRdb to between 2018 and 2021). This clonotype came up a few times. Its binding antigen is unknown. No base-level quality is on record; no much larger clone is a single base apart. Receptors were amplified or captured by PCR. TCRdb records Illumina HiSeq 2000 as the sequencer. TCRdb trimmed the raw reads at Q25, called clones with MiXCR and kept productive beta chains. Rows with one shared CDR3 protein collapse into an entry with the most common genes and DNA. The sample table lists about 84,000 distinct CDR3 sequences, under 60% of them with a count of one. Around 15% of the sample rests with the top ten. V and J are truncated by 0 bases and 2 bases respectively, leaving an intervening sequence of 11 bases. From the germline V gene (reference sequence), CDR1 is GTSNPN and CDR2 is SVGIG. From the cysteine up to the phenylalanine, the CDR3 has a length of 14 residues. Just CDR3 DNA is preserved here, 42 bases in frame from base 1.

This sequence originates from a male donor in good health, without acne. Sequencing was carried out using blood. The chain joins TRBV30 to TRBJ2-7; a weak D assignment points to TRBD2 (6 bases agree). The CDR3 reads as follows: CAWSVLTGAYEQYF. In nucleotide form, the sequence is TGTGCCTGGAGTGTACTCACGGGGGCCTACGAGCAGTACTTC. Where the CDR3 stops, the reference TRBV30 and TRBJ2-7 genes take over; the full variable domain is SQTIHQWPATLVQPVGSPLSLECTVEGTSNPNLYWYRQAAGRGLQLLFYSVGIGQISSEVPQNLSASRPQDRQFILSSKKLLLSDSGFYLCAWSVLTGAYEQYFGPGTRLTVT.